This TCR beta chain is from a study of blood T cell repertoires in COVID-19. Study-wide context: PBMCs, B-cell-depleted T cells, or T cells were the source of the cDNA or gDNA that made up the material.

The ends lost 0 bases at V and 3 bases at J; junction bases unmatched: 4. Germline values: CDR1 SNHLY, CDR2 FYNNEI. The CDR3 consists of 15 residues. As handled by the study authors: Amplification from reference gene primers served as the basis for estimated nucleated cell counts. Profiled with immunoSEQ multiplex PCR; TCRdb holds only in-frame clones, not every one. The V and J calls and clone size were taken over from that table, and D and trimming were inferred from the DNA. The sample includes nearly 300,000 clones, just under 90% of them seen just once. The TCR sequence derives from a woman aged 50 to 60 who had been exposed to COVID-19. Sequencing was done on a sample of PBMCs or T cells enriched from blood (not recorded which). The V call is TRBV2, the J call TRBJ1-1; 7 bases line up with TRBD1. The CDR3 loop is CASSEAGTAHTEAFF. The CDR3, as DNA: TGTGCCAGCAGTGAAGCCGGGACAGCCCACACTGAAGCTTTCTTT.